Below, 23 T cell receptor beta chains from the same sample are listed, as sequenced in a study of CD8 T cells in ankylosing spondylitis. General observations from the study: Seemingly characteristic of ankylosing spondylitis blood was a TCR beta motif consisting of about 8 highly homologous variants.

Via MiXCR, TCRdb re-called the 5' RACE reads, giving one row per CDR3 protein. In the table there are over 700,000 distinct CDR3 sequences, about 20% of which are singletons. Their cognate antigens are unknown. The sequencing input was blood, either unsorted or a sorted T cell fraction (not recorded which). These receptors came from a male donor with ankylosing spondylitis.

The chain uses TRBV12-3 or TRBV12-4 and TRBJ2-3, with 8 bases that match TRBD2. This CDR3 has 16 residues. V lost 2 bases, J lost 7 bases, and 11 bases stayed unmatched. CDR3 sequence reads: CASSLMLAGTTNTQYF. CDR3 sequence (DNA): TGTGCCAGCAGTTTAATGCTAGCGGGTACCACCAATACGCAGTATTTT.

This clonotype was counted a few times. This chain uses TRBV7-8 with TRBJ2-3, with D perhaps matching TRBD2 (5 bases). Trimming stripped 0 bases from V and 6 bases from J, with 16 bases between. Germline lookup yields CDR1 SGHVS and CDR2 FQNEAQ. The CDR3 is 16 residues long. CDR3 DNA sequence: TGTGCCAGCAGCTTAGCGGGTAGCGTACGCGCGGATACGCAGTATTTT. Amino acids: CASSLAGSVRADTQYF. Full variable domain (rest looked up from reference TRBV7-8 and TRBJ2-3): GAGVSQSPRYKVAKRGQDVALRCDPISGHVSLFWYQQALGQGPEFLTYFQNEAQLDKSGLPSDRFFAERPEGSVSTLKIQRTQQEDSAVYLCASSLAGSVRADTQYFGPGTRLTVL.

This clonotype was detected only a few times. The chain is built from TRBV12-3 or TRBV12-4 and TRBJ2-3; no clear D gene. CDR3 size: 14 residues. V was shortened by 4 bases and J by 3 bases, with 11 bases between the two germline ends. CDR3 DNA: TGTGCCAGCAGTTCCCCAGCAATGACAGATACGCAGTATTTT. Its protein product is CASSSPAMTDTQYF.

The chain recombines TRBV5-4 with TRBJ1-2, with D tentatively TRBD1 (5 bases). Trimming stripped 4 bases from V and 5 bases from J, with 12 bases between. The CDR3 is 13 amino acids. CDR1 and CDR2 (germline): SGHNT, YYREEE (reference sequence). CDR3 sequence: CASSPTAAYGYTF. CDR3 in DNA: TGTGCCAGCAGCCCGACAGCGGCATATGGCTACACCTTC.

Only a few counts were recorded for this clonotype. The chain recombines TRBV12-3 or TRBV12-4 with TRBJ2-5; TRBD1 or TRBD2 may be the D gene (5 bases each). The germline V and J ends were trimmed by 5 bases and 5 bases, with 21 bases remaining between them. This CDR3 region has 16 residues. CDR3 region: CASSPNHPGTKETQYF. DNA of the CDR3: TGTGCCAGCAGTCCTAACCACCCCGGGACCAAGGAGACCCAGTACTTC.

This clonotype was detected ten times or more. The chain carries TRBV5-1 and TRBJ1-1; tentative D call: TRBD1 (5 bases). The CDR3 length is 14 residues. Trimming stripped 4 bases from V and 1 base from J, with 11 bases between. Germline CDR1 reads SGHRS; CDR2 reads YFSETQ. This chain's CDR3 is CASSATGQNTEAFF. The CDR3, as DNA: TGCGCCAGCAGCGCAACAGGTCAGAACACTGAAGCTTTCTTT.

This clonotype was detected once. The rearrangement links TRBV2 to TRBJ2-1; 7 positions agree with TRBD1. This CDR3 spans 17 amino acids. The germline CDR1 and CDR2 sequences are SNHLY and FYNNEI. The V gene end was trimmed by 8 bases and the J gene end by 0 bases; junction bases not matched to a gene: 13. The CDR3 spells CASCVGPGGYSYNEQFF. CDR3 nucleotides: TGTGCCAGCTGTGTGGGACCAGGGGGTTACTCCTACAATGAGCAGTTCTTC.

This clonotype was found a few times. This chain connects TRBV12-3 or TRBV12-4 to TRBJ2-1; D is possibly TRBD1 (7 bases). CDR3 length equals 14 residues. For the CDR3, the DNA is TGTGAAGCAGGGGGGACCAACTTTTACAATGAGCAGTTCTTC. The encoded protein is CEAGGTNFYNEQFF.

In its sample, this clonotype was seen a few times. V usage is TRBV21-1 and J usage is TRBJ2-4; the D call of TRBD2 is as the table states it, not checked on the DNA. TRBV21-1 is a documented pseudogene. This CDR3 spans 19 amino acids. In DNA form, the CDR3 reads TGTGCCAGCAGCAACCCTTCCGGGCCCAGTACTCTAGCCAAAAACATTCAGTACTTC. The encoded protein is CASSNPSGPSTLAKNIQYF.

CDR3 in amino acids: CASSRPGLGSEKLFF. CDR3 bases: TGTGCCAGCAGTCGCCCGGGACTAGGGAGTGAAAAACTGTTTTTT. The gene calls are TRBV28 and TRBJ1-4, with D possibly matching TRBD1 (5 bases). Looked up from germline, CDR1 is MDHEN and CDR2 is SYDVKM. Deletions cut 5 bases from V and 7 bases from J, with 17 bases between. The CDR3 consists of 15 residues.

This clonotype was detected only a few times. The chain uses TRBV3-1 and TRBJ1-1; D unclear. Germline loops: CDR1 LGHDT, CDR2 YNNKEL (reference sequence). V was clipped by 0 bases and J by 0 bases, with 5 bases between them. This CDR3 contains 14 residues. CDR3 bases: TGTGCCAGCAGCCAAGAGCTAATGAACACTGAAGCTTTCTTT. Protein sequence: CASSQELMNTEAFF.

The CDR3 reads CASSQARLGSLFF. CDR3 DNA sequence: TGCGCCAGCAGCCAAGCCCGGTTGGGCTCTCTGTTTTTT. This chain links TRBV4-1 with TRBJ2-2; D ambiguous. CDR1 and CDR2 from the germline V gene are MGHRA and YSYEKL. Deletions cut 1 base from V and 14 bases from J, with 14 bases between. The CDR3 runs to 13 residues.

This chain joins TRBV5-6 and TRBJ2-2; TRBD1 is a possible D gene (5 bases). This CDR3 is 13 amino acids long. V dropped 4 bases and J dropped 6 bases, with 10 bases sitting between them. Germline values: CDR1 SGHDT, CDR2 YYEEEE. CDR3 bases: TGTGCCAGCAGCAAAAGGGGTGCCGGGGAGCTGTTTTTT. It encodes CASSKRGAGELFF.

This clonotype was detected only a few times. The CDR3 region is CTGGRDTEAFF. CDR3 in DNA: TGCACTGGGGGAAGGGACACTGAAGCTTTCTTT. This sequence joins TRBV29-1 and TRBJ1-1; TRBD1 is a possible D gene (5 bases). CDR3 length equals 11 residues. Germline assignment: CDR1 SQVTM and CDR2 ANQGSEA. Looking up the rest from reference TRBV29-1 and TRBJ1-1 gives the full variable domain: SAVISQKPSRDICQRGTSLTIQCQVDSQVTMMFWYRQQPGQSLTLIATANQGSEATYESGFVIDKFPISRPNLTFSTLTVSNMSPEDSSIYLCTGGRDTEAFFGQGTRLTVV.

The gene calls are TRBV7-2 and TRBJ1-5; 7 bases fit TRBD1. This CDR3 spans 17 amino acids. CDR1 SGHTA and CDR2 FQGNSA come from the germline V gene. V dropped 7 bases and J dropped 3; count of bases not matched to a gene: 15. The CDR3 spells CASTEGPAGGYNQPQHF. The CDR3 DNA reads TGTGCCAGCACGGAAGGACCGGCAGGGGGATACAATCAGCCCCAGCATTTT.

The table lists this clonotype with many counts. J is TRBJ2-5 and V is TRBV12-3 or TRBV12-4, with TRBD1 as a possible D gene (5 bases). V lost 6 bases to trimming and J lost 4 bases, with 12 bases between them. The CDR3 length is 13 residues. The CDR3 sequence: CASRRTGAETQYF. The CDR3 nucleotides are TGTGCCAGCAGGCGTACAGGAGCAGAGACCCAGTACTTC.

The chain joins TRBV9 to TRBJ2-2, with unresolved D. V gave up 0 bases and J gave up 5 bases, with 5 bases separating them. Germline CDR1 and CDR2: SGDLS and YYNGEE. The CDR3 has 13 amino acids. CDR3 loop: CASSVGPTGELFF. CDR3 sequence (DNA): TGTGCCAGCAGCGTAGGTCCGACCGGGGAGCTGTTTTTT.

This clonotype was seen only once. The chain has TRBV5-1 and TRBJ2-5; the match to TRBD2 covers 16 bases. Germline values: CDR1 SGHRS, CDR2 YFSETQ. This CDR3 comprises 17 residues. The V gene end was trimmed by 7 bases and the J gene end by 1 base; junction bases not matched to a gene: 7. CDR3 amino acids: CASALGLAGGPQETQYF. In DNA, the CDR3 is TGCGCCAGCGCCTTGGGACTAGCGGGGGGGCCCCAAGAGACCCAGTACTTC.

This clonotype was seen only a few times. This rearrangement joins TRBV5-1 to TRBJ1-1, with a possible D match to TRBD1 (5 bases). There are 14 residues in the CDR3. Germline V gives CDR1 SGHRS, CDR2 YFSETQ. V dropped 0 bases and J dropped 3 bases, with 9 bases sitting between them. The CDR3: CASSLEPGDTEAFF. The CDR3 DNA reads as TGCGCCAGCAGCTTGGAACCGGGGGACACTGAAGCTTTCTTT.

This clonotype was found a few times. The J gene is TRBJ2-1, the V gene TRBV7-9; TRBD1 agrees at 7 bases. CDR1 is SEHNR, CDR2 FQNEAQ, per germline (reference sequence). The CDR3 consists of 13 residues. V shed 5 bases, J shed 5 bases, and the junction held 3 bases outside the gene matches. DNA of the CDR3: TGTGCCAGCAGCCGGACAGGTAACAATGAGCAGTTCTTC. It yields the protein CASSRTGNNEQFF.

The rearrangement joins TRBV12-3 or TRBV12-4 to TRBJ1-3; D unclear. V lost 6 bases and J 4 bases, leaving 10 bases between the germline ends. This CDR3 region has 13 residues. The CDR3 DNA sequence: TGTGCCAGCAGAAACGGATTCGGAAACACCATATATTTT. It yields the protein CASRNGFGNTIYF.

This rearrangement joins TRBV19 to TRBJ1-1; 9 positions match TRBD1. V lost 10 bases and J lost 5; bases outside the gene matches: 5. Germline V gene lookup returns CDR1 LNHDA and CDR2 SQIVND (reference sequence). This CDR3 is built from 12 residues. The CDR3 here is CATRDRATEAFF. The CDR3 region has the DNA TGTGCCACACGGGACAGGGCTACTGAAGCTTTCTTT.

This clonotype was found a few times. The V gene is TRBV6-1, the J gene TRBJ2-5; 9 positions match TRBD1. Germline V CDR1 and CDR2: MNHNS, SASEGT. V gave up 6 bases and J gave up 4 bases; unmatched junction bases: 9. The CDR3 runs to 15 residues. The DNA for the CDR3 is TGTGCCAGCAGGCTGGGACAGGGTCGTGGAGAGACCCAGTACTTC. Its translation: CASRLGQGRGETQYF.